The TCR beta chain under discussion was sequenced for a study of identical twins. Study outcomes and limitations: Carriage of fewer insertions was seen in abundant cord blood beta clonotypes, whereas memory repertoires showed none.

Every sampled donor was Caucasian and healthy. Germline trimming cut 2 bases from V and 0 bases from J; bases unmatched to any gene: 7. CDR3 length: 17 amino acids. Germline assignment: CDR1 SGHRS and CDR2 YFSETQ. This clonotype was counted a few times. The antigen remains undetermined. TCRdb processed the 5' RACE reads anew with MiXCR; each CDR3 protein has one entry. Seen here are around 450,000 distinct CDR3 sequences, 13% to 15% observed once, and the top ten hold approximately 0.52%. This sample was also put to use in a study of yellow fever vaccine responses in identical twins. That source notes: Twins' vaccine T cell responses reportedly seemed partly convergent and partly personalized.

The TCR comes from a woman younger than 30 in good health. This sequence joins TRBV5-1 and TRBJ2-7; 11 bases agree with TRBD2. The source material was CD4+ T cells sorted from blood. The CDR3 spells CASSFGTSGPSSYEQYF. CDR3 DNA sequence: TGCGCCAGCAGCTTCGGGACTAGCGGCCCAAGCTCCTACGAGCAGTACTTC. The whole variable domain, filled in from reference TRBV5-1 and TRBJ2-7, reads KAGVTQTPRYLIKTRGQQVTLSCSPISGHRSVSWYQQTPGQGLQFLFEYFSETQRNKGNFPGRFSGRQFSNSRSEMNVSTLELGDSALYLCASSFGTSGPSSYEQYFGPGTRLTVT.